This T cell receptor (beta chain) was captured by sequencing in a study of T-cell reconstitution after alpha-beta-depleted transplantation in children. Overall study results and limits: Recipient T cells and thymic progenitors that survived were the source of the high TCRbeta diversity seen at day 60 in some patients.

Trimming removed 5 bases from V and 6 bases from J, with 17 bases in between. CDR1 and CDR2 (germline): SGHAT, FQNNGV. CDR3 length: 15 residues. Researchers prepared the TCRbeta library using unique molecular identifiers, the study reports. TCRdb ran MiXCR on the PCR reads and lists one entry per CDR3 protein. The data show 80,000 or so distinct CDR3 sequences, approximately 14% seen once. Details on this clonotype: Its antigen is currently unknown.

Sequencing was performed on PBMCs, mostly from graft donor cells, taken 180 days after TCRalphabeta/CD19-depleted stem cell transplant. The chain couples TRBV11-2 to TRBJ2-1; D could derive from TRBD1 or TRBD2 (5 bases each). The clonotype originates from a male patient between 2 and 10 years old who had a stem cell transplant for acute lymphoblastic leukemia, so the T cells may come from the graft donor. The CDR3 sequence: CASSEPGRFGNEQFF. The CDR3 DNA reads TGTGCCAGCAGCGAACCGGGACGTTTCGGCAATGAGCAGTTCTTC.